This entry describes one T cell receptor beta chain. Its target is not known. Repertoires were generated with immunoSEQ multiplex PCR, while TCRdb's copy carries only in-frame clones and drops some. Counted here are about 22,000 clones, about three quarters occurring once; the ten biggest clones make up more than 15%. CDR1 is SGHVS, CDR2 FNYEAQ, per germline. Trimming pared 4 bases from V and 7 bases from J, leaving 19 bases between. The CDR3 runs to 15 residues. This record belongs to a study of ipilimumab plus nivolumab after autologous stem cell transplantation. Whole-study findings and limits: The authors say TCR, Treg and microbiome findings warrant further study.

Patients got ipilimumab 1 mg/kg beginning 14 to 28 days post-transplant. The chain joins TRBV7-6 to TRBJ2-5; D is possibly TRBD1 (6 bases). Specimen: PBMCs, collected in a trial of ipilimumab plus nivolumab as post-transplant consolidation. This clonotype was sampled from a male donor with diffuse large B-cell lymphoma. CDR3 protein: CASSSSPQGTGTQYF. CDR3 in DNA: TGTGCCAGCAGCTCCTCCCCACAGGGTACGGGGACCCAGTACTTC.